A single T cell receptor beta chain is shown here with its context. The length of the CDR3 is 13 residues. Between the trimmed V and J ends, which lost 6 bases and 5 bases, there was a span of 14 bases. Germline V CDR1 and CDR2: SGHVS, FQNEAQ. These data come from a study of blood T cell repertoires in COVID-19. About the research overall: The analysed material was cDNA or gDNA that came from T cells, B-cell-depleted T cells, or PBMCs.

The assay was immunoSEQ multiplex PCR, and TCRdb's table has in-frame clones only and misses some. The repertoire holds fewer than 50,000 clones, with roughly 90% as singletons. The rearrangement joins TRBV7-8 to TRBJ2-7; tentative D call: TRBD2 (5 bases). The receptor comes from a human donor in a cohort sampled during active COVID-19. The sample consisted of peripheral blood. This CDR3 reads CASRGGGRDEQYF. Written as DNA, the CDR3 is TGTGCCAGCAGGGGTGGAGGTCGGGACGAGCAGTACTTC.